The source of this T cell receptor (beta chain) is a study of OX40 agonist ivuxolimab in advanced cancers. Study summary: Dose-escalation patients' cancers were hepatocellular carcinoma, melanoma, renal cell or head and neck cancer.

Measured with immunoSEQ multiplex PCR; TCRdb has only the in-frame clones, and not every one. The sample holds around 88,000 clones; 92% are singletons and the top ten take 0.5% to 0.65%. The CDR3 contains 17 residues. Germline V gene sequence: CDR1 SGHTA, CDR2 FQGNSA. The J segment lost 0 bases and the V segment lost 5 bases, leaving 11 bases of the junction unmatched. The receptor was derived from an adult with an advanced solid tumor such as melanoma, head and neck, liver or kidney cancer. The rearrangement joins TRBV7-2 to TRBJ1-1, with TRBD1 matching 8 bases. This material consisted of CD4+ or CD8+ T cells sorted from blood, taken in a trial of the OX40 agonist ivuxolimab. The CDR3 coding sequence is TGTGCCAGCAGCCCACCCGGACAGGGATACATGAACACTGAAGCTTTCTTT. Amino acid sequence: CASSPPGQGYMNTEAFF.